The text below deals with one T cell receptor beta chain. Its antigen is still unknown. No base quality values were provided; no much bigger clone lies one nucleotide off. The sample is drawn from a study of radiation and T cells in renal cell carcinoma (dated by TCRdb to about 2020). Regarding the study in general: In total, 50 to 55 samples underwent TCR beta sequencing: 25 or so tumors plus 27 peripheral blood samples. The last blood draw occurred 4 weeks after radiation, at the same time as nephrectomy. Across all 50 or so samples, 3,800,000 or so unique CDR3 nucleotide sequences encoding about 2.4 million unique CDR3 amino acid sequences were identified.

The meaning of the sample's time point label: blood 4 weeks post-SBRT, at nephrectomy. The treatment or condition label on this specimen signifies: 15 Gy SBRT to primary tumor, nephrectomy 4 weeks later. The samples were drawn from a clinical trial, where primary renal cell carcinomas were treated with 15 Gy of stereotactic body radiation therapy and then removed by nephrectomy 4 weeks afterward. To track tumor-enriched clonotypes, serial peripheral blood was sampled from radiation-treated patients at baseline and at 2 weeks and 4 weeks after SBRT. Every patient had renal cell carcinoma of clear cell pathology. Genomic DNA for TCR sequencing was prepared using the QIAamp DNA Blood Mini Kit (Qiagen). Samples were included in the analyses only if all quality control checks were passed. Following the manufacturer's recommendations, the immunoSEQ kit was used to generate TCR beta libraries from genomic DNA. For library preparation, a first multiplex PCR was performed with proprietary primers, followed by a second PCR in which unique barcodes were added, and bead cleanups were performed after each round. A kit-provided positive control reaction and a negative control reaction were included in every sample batch. The final libraries were assessed on an Agilent 4200 TapeStation D1000 ScreenTape, pooled by volume, and quantified by qPCR. Sequencing was performed on an Illumina NextSeq500 using a MidOutput 150-cycle cartridge, with 156 Read1 cycles, 15 Index1 cycles, and the kit custom primers. The pooled library was loaded at 0.75 to 1 pM, and approximately 18% PhiX control was spiked in. In the paper's pipeline: Vendor-processed data were analyzed in R, and a clonotype was defined as all T cells sharing the same CDR3 nucleotide sequence. In the clone abundance analyses, frequencies were normalized to the 10,000 most abundant clones in each sample. Before analysis, public T cell clones were removed, and these numbered fewer than five per sample on average. An abundance difference of at least 32-fold between compartments was the criterion for calling clonotypes tumor-enriched or baseline blood-enriched. Clonotypes expanded or contracted between blood time points were identified with a beta-binomial differential abundance model. Tumor-blood repertoire similarity was measured with the Baroni-Urbani and Buser coefficient, and groups were compared using two-tailed Wilcoxon tests in R. TCRdb re-hosts the immuneACCESS table, in-frame sequences only. Its copies lack some clones; in the studies checked, an unresolved V gene accounts for under half of them, and the cause for the rest is not known. That table is the source of V, J and clone size, and D and trimming were worked out from the DNA. The sample contains 40,000 to 50,000 clones, roughly four fifths of them found a single time. Of the sample, 25% to 30% is held by the ten largest clones.

The CDR3 runs 14 residues from the cysteine to the phenylalanine. The kept DNA is CDR3 alone, 42 bases in frame from the first base. The germline V gene encodes CDR1 LNHNV and CDR2 YYDKDF (reference sequence). Compared with germline, V lacks 2 bases and J lacks 6 bases; bases without a gene match: 6. The investigation overall reported the following: Top tumor clonotypes rose in blood from baseline to 2 weeks post-radiation, then contracted by 4 weeks, suggesting transient expansion of tumor-resident clones. Effects of radiation dose or scheduling on the TCR repertoire could not be addressed with the single-armed trial design. Because no pretreatment tumor biopsies were available, whether clonotypes were present in the tumor at baseline could not be determined. Blood repertoire dynamics were not followed beyond 4 weeks after treatment.

The receptor chain draws on TRBV15 and TRBJ1-2, and 7 junctional nucleotides match TRBD1. The TCR was taken from a woman between 65 and 79 years old with renal cell carcinoma. This specimen consisted of blood, obtained from a patient whose treatment included radiotherapy and nephrectomy. The CDR3 corresponds to CATSRNGQVDGYTF. The DNA sequence reads TGTGCCACCAGCAGAAATGGACAGGTAGATGGCTACACCTTC.